This TCR beta chain was recovered during a study of T cells in Graves' hyperthyroidism and ophthalmopathy. This clonotype was observed many times. TCR beta CDR3 regions were amplified from RNA transcripts. The TCR CDR3 first-round RT-PCR relied on the HTBI primer set. TCRdb reanalysed the multiplex PCR reads using MiXCR and keeps one entry per CDR3 protein. The table lists around 600,000 distinct CDR3 sequences, more than 15% of them singletons. Germline V gene sequence: CDR1 SGHDN, CDR2 FVKESK. V was pared by 4 bases and J by 8 bases, with 15 bases of the junction left unmatched. The CDR3 totals 17 residues.

This TCR came from a woman aged 30 to 39 with Graves' hyperthyroidism. Sequencing used blood. The rearrangement joins TRBV14 to TRBJ2-1; 9 bases map to TRBD1. CDR3 in amino acids: CASSPLRWDRVSDEQFF. The CDR3 bases are TGTGCCAGCAGCCCTTTAAGATGGGACAGGGTATCTGATGAGCAGTTCTTC.